This T cell receptor (beta chain) was documented in a study of cytomegalovirus exposure and HLA in healthy donors. The overall study: Within the Caucasian-associated ancestry cluster were more than 75% of the roughly 400 genotyped donors. Study findings and constraints: In vitro assays verified that three CMV-associated chains recognized CMV antigens specifically.

Deletions cut 5 bases from V and 2 bases from J, with 6 bases between. This CDR3 has 12 residues. The germline V gene has CDR1 MGHDK and CDR2 SYGVNS. This clone was seen only a few times. Its specificity is unknown. PCR primers comprised 60 Vbeta and 13 Jbeta primers. The method was immunoSEQ multiplex PCR; TCRdb's version includes in-frame clones alone and lacks a portion of them. The sample comprises about 160,000 clones, roughly 72% of which are singletons, and 6% to 7.5% rests with the top ten. The origin of this receptor is a man aged 40-49 years in good health and CMV-seropositive. The specimen was PBMCs. This chain links TRBV25-1 with TRBJ1-1; the D is unclear. CDR3 coding DNA: TGTGCCAGCAGTATCGGTAACACTGAAGCTTTCTTT. This translates into CASSIGNTEAFF.